What follows describes a single TCR beta chain. Its antigen remains unidentified. Individual cDNA molecules each received unique molecular identifiers attached to them. Via MiXCR, TCRdb re-called the 5' RACE reads, giving one row per CDR3 protein. The data hold more than 80,000 distinct CDR3 sequences, with 15% to 20% observed a single time. J lost 12 bases, V lost 5 bases, and 11 bases had no gene match. This CDR3 contains 15 residues. CDR1 and CDR2 from the germline V gene are MNHEY and SMNVEV (reference sequence). These data come from a study of early T cells in non-severe SARS-CoV-2 infection. Broader study findings: Missing private and CD4 specificities, VDJdb matching favored anti-spike CD8 responses.

The sequencing input was whole blood. The chain combines TRBV27 with TRBJ1-6, with 9 bases that match TRBD1. The clonotype was recovered from an adult who was a healthcare worker with PCR-confirmed SARS-CoV-2 infection or an uninfected control (not recorded which). CDR3 in DNA: TGTGCCAGCAGTGCTTCCGGGACAGGGATTGGACCCCTCCACTTT. It is translated as CASSASGTGIGPLHF.